This TCR beta chain was profiled in a study of blood T cell repertoires in COVID-19. About the study: Samples taken during acute and convalescent COVID-19 were collected in the United States, Italy and Spain. T cells, B-cell-depleted T cells, or PBMCs provided the cDNA or gDNA that served as material.

Original methodology: Reference gene primers were amplified, and this amplification served to estimate nucleated cell counts. Data came from immunoSEQ multiplex PCR; TCRdb stores just in-frame clones and leaves some out. V, J and clone size are taken as reported in that table, and D and trimming were inferred from the DNA itself. The repertoire holds more than 200,000 clones, with around 90% as singletons. Germline CDR1 and CDR2: SNHLY and FYNNEI. The CDR3 length is 13 residues. The J segment lost 7 bases and the V segment lost 6 bases, leaving 4 bases of the junction unmatched. Sequenced: peripheral blood. V gene TRBV2 combines with J gene TRBJ1-5; 9 nucleotides align to TRBD1. This clonotype originated in a man in his late teens or twenties with active or convalescent COVID-19. The CDR3 sequence: CASRGTGLQPQHF. In DNA, the CDR3 is TGTGCCAGCAGAGGGACAGGGCTACAGCCCCAGCATTTT.